This T cell receptor beta chain appears in the sequencing data of a study of cytomegalovirus exposure and HLA in healthy donors (dated by TCRdb to about 2017). In terms of the full investigation: The roughly 700 repertoires of the first cohort and the 120 validation repertoires were produced on the same platform, according to a later analysis. The study aimed to test whether signatures of past pathogen exposure could be identified by cataloging public T cell receptors. Along with the roughly 700-subject first cohort, a separate validation cohort of around 120 different subjects was used. To predict cytomegalovirus infection status, the study brought together high-throughput TCR immunosequencing, statistical association of individual TCRs with disease status, and machine learning.

Comment on this clone: Its cognate antigen has yet to be identified. Base-call qualities are not available, and no considerably larger clone is one nucleotide away.

Library generation was performed with the immunoSEQ multiplex PCR assay. The paper's data handling went like this. A statistical classification framework was built for diagnosing cytomegalovirus status from the catalog of TCR beta chain sequences. Here the immuneACCESS table is served through TCRdb, limited to in-frame sequences with V and J called. Missing clones are a known gap in these copies; in checked studies unresolved V genes cover under half, and the rest lacks a known reason. The V and J calls and clone size come from that table; D and trimming were worked out from the DNA. This sample has around 60,000 clones in its table, and more than 90% of those were observed once. The biggest ten clones account for 0.85% to 1.2% of the sample. Based on the germline V gene (reference sequence), the CDR1 and CDR2 sequences are MNHEY and SMNVEV. The CDR3 numbers 15 residues from cysteine through phenylalanine. This entry keeps only the CDR3 DNA: 45 bases, framed from base 1. The junction shows trimming of 6 bases on V and 4 bases on J, and the gene matches do not reach 5 bases of it.

The research as a whole found: A later analysis lacked HLA typing for the validation cohort, so it scored co-occurrence in that cohort across all 120 repertoires. Cytomegalovirus status was reported to be diagnosed by the classifier with high specificity and sensitivity in both the original and validation cohorts. A few of the identified cytomegalovirus-associated TCR beta chains were confirmed in vitro to be specific for cytomegalovirus antigens. It was suggested by the authors that the approach could potentially be generalized to other disease states and immunological phenotypes. Most TCR sequences were observed very rarely across donors, whereas some public TCRs were present in many individuals. Subsequent analysis determined that TCRs grouped into clusters in the first cohort also showed a tendency toward co-occurrence across the roughly 110 validation repertoires, and approximately 94% of cluster scores exceeded 0. In the study, 150 to 200 TCR beta chains were listed as associated with cytomegalovirus.

Separate from the approximately 670-subject first cohort, the validation cohort of roughly 130 subjects was the group to which the donors belonged. The sequence was collected from a man between 18 and 35 years old in good health and CMV-seronegative. The V gene is TRBV27 and the J gene is TRBJ2-7; 14 bases in between match TRBD2. Sequencing input: PBMCs. The CDR3 sequence is CASSQGLAGDYEQYF. The DNA sequence reads TGTGCCAGCAGCCAGGGACTAGCGGGAGATTACGAGCAGTACTTC.